Listed below are T cell receptor beta chains from one sample, sequenced in a study of T cell repertoires in cytomegalovirus infection. Using its own MiXCR run on the reads, TCRdb lists one record per CDR3 protein. This table holds hundreds of thousands of distinct CDR3 sequences, roughly 35% found once. Sequencing was done on a sample of PBMCs. These receptors originate from a human donor in good health (CMV status not recorded). Some clones in this sample may be carry-over from other donors' samples. Each CDR3 is given with its conserved first and last residue. Each record gives: D gene, V gene, J gene, clone size, CDR3 DNA, CDR3 protein. The D gene is left open where the match is weak. Part of the rows lack a size; the others show once, few, many or a class for expanded clones.

>.|TRBV29-1|TRBJ2-3|.
TGCAGCGCCCTGGGGGCTCTTGGTACAGATACGCAGTATTTT
CSALGALGTDTQYF
>.|TRBV7-6|TRBJ2-5|.
TGTGCCAGCAGCTTGGCTTTTGCCCGACAAGAGACCCAGTACTTC
CASSLAFARQETQYF
>.|TRBV7-3|TRBJ1-2|many
TGTGCCAGCAGCTTAACCGGCAGGGACGGTGGCTACACCTTC
CASSLTGRDGGYTF
>TRBD2|TRBV7-8|TRBJ2-3|.
TGTGCCAGCAGCCCGATCACGGGAGGGCCAGATACGCAGTATTTT
CASSPITGGPDTQYF
>TRBD1|TRBV12-3/TRBV12-4|TRBJ2-1|.
TGTGCCAGCAGTCCAAGACAGGGCTGGAATGAGCAGTTCTTC
CASSPRQGWNEQFF
>.|TRBV28|TRBJ1-2|few
TGTGCCAGCAGAACAGGGTACTTCGGCTATGGCTACACCTTC
CASRTGYFGYGYTF
>.|TRBV5-4|TRBJ1-1|.
TGTGCCAGCAGCTCGGAAAGCACGACAGGGAACACTGAAGCTTTCTTT
CASSSESTTGNTEAFF
>TRBD1|TRBV19|TRBJ1-1|.
TGTGCCAGTAGTCCATTTAGACCGGGACAGAGGAACACTGAAGCTTTCTTT
CASSPFRPGQRNTEAFF
>.|TRBV7-9|TRBJ2-1|few
TGTGCCAGCAGCTTTTGGGACAACTACAATGAGCAGTTCTTC
CASSFWDNYNEQFF
>.|TRBV19|TRBJ2-7|few
TGTGCCAGTAACCGACAGGTCAGCTCCTACGAGCAGTACTTC
CASNRQVSSYEQYF
>.|TRBV7-6|TRBJ2-3|.
TGTGCCAGCAGCTCGGGCCCGGGTCCAATATCCACAGATACGCAGTATTTT
CASSSGPGPISTDTQYF
>.|TRBV19|TRBJ2-7|.
TGTGCCAGTAGTGCGCAGACAGGATCCTACGAGCAGTACTTC
CASSAQTGSYEQYF
>TRBD2|TRBV7-8|TRBJ2-2|.
TGTGCCAGCAGCTACAGACAATTAAATAGCGGGAGGGGTGTCGGCGGGGAGCTGTTTTTT
CASSYRQLNSGRGVGGELFF